One and the same sample provided the 21 T cell receptor beta chains below, sequenced in a study of tissue T cells after allogeneic stem cell transplantation. Some clones are missing from TCRdb's copy, which holds only in-frame ones; the method was immunoSEQ multiplex PCR. The data contain several thousand clones, 56% of them seen just once; the ten biggest clones take up about 20%. The source was tissue from the jejunum, collected at autopsy. The receptors derive from a female donor of 60 years or more with lung cancer.

The chain recombines TRBV9 with TRBJ1-4, with D possibly TRBD1 on 5 matching bases. CDR1 and CDR2 from the germline V gene are SGDLS and YYNGEE. CDR3 length: 13 amino acids. Trimming removed 2 bases from V and 6 bases from J, with 8 bases in between. CDR3 loop: CASSVGGYEKLFF. The CDR3 DNA reads TGTGCCAGCAGCGTTGGGGGATATGAAAAACTGTTTTTT.

This clone has only one observation. The chain carries TRBV6-5 and TRBJ1-2, with D hard to call. The CDR3 consists of 13 residues. CDR1 and CDR2 (germline): MNHEY, SVGAGI. Between the trimmed V and J ends, which lost 7 bases and 4 bases, there was a span of 13 bases. CDR3 sequence (DNA): TGTGCCAGCAATCCCGGTGGGTTCTATGGCTACACCTTC. Translated: CASNPGGFYGYTF.

There are a few counts of this clone. CDR3 nucleotide sequence: TGTGCCAGCAGCCTTTGGCCGACGGGGAACACTGAAGCTTTCTTT. Protein sequence: CASSLWPTGNTEAFF. The chain combines TRBV3-1 (or the pseudogene TRBV3-2) with TRBJ1-1; D ambiguous. CDR3 length: 15 amino acids. Germline CDR1 reads LGHDT; CDR2 reads YNNKEL (reference sequence). V lost 4 bases and J lost 1, with 13 bases in between.

The chain carries TRBV7-3 and TRBJ2-7; 7 bases line up with TRBD2. With V trimmed by 5 bases and J by 1 base, 14 bases remained unmatched. Germline CDR1 is SGHTA and CDR2 is FQGTGA. The CDR3 loop spans 17 amino acids. The chain's CDR3 is CASSHSGRLICSYEQYF. The CDR3 coding sequence is TGTGCCAGCAGCCACTCCGGGAGGCTGATTTGTTCCTACGAGCAGTACTTC. Variable domain in full (rest from reference TRBV7-3 and TRBJ2-7): GAGVSQTPSNKVTEKGKYVELRCDPISGHTALYWYRQSLGQGPEFLIYFQGTGAADDSGLPNDRFFAVRPEGSVSTLKIQRTERGDSAVYLCASSHSGRLICSYEQYFGPGTRLTVT.

The chain recombines TRBV12-3 or TRBV12-4 with TRBJ2-7; D might be TRBD1 (6 bases). V lost 6 bases to trimming and J lost 5 bases, with 14 bases between them. The CDR3 is made up of 13 amino acids. The CDR3, as DNA: TGTGCCAGCAGCCTTGACAGGTTCGACGAGCAGTACTTC. Translation gives CASSLDRFDEQYF.

The count of this clone is one. The V and J genes are TRBV27 and TRBJ1-1, with D unclear. Germline CDR1 and CDR2: MNHEY and SMNVEV (reference sequence). The CDR3 spans 14 residues. V was cut by 5 bases and J by 3 bases, with 13 bases left in between. The CDR3 nucleotides are TGTGCCAGCAGTGCCGGACTGCGGCACACTGAAGCTTTCTTT. Protein sequence: CASSAGLRHTEAFF.

This clone was recorded once. The chain uses TRBV6-5 and TRBJ1-5, with D unclear. Trimming cost V 8 bases and J 9 bases, with 17 bases left between them. Per germline, CDR1 MNHEY and CDR2 SVGAGI. CDR3 size: 13 residues. CDR3 nucleotides: TGTGCCAGCCAGGACGGCGGCGGTCGGCCCCAGCATTTT. This encodes CASQDGGGRPQHF.

This clone appeared a few times. V gene TRBV19 combines with J gene TRBJ2-7, with TRBD1 matching over 11 bases. This CDR3 has 16 residues. Germline CDR1 is LNHDA and CDR2 is SQIVND (reference sequence). Trimming removed 4 bases from V and 2 bases from J; junction bases left unmatched: 7. The CDR3 loop is CASSKNPGQGAYEQYF. CDR3 in DNA: TGTGCCAGTAGTAAGAACCCGGGACAGGGGGCCTACGAGCAGTACTTC.

The rearrangement uses TRBV2 and TRBJ2-7, with TRBD1 matching over 7 bases. The trim removed 8 bases at V and 2 bases at J, leaving 3 bases unmatched. The CDR3 extends over 12 amino acids. Germline-derived CDR1 and CDR2 are SNHLY and FYNNEI. The CDR3 sequence: CASQGQTYEQYF. As DNA, the CDR3 is TGTGCCAGCCAGGGACAGACCTACGAGCAGTACTTC.

The chain uses TRBV2 and TRBJ1-1; the D gene is possibly TRBD1 (6 bases). Germline V gives CDR1 SNHLY, CDR2 FYNNEI. Between the trimmed V and J ends, which lost 7 bases and 11 bases, there was a span of 17 bases. The CDR3 totals 12 residues. The CDR3, as DNA: TGTGCCAGCAAGGGGGGAGGGGAGGCCGCTTTCTTT. The encoded protein is CASKGGGEAAFF.

This clone was counted between two and nine times. This chain joins TRBV18 and TRBJ1-6, with a weak D call TRBD1 (6 bases). Germline V gene lookup returns CDR1 KGHSH and CDR2 LQKENI. Trimming pared 6 bases from V and 5 bases from J, leaving 11 bases between. This CDR3 has 14 residues. CDR3 DNA: TGTGCCAGCTCGTCAGGGGCGAATAATTCACCCCTCCACTTT. It codes for CASSSGANNSPLHF.

The V call is TRBV4-1, the J call TRBJ2-5; 10 nucleotides match TRBD2. With V trimmed by 4 bases and J by 2 bases, 7 bases remained unmatched. The germline V gene encodes CDR1 MGHRA and CDR2 YSYEKL. The CDR3 extends over 16 amino acids. The chain's CDR3 is CASSLGLADSQETQYF. The CDR3 nucleotides read TGCGCCAGCAGCCTTGGACTAGCGGACTCTCAAGAGACCCAGTACTTC.

This clone was seen more than once but under ten times. The V call is TRBV11-3, the J call TRBJ1-1; tentatively, D is TRBD1 (6 bases). The CDR3 has 13 residues. The germline CDR1 and CDR2 sequences are SGHNT and YENEEA. Deletions cut 2 bases from V and 7 bases from J, with 11 bases between. CDR3 region: CASSLSGGDEAFF. The CDR3 DNA is TGTGCCAGCAGCTTATCGGGGGGCGATGAAGCTTTCTTT.

Only a few counts were recorded for this clone. The chain uses TRBV7-8 and TRBJ2-7; perhaps TRBD1 as D (6 bases). The CDR3 sequence is 15 residues long. Germline V gene data show CDR1 as SGHVS and CDR2 as FQNEAQ. Trimming removed 6 bases at V and 1 base at J, with 16 bases between. CDR3 protein: CASRTGTGPSYEQYF. The CDR3 nucleotides read TGTGCCAGCAGAACCGGTACAGGGCCTTCCTACGAGCAGTACTTC.

By proportion, this clone is medium-sized. This chain joins TRBV2 and TRBJ2-3; 8 bases are a match to TRBD1. Germline lookup yields CDR1 SNHLY and CDR2 FYNNEI. Unmatched junction bases numbered 5, after V lost 6 bases and J lost 0 bases. The CDR3 runs to 15 residues. The CDR3 nucleotides are TGTGCCAGCAGGACCCAGGGGGCGAGCACAGATACGCAGTATTTT. Residues: CASRTQGASTDTQYF.

This clone was detected only a few times. This chain uses TRBV12-5 with TRBJ2-1; 10 bases agree with TRBD2. The CDR3 consists of 14 residues. CDR1 is LGHNT and CDR2 is FRNRAP in the germline V gene. The V segment lost 5 bases and the J segment 6 bases; nucleotides outside the gene matches: 4. CDR3 sequence: CASGGLAEGNEQFF. CDR3 nucleotide sequence: TGTGCTAGTGGTGGACTAGCGGAGGGCAATGAGCAGTTCTTC.

This chain joins TRBV21-1 and TRBJ1-4; TRBD1 is the table's D call, not checked against the DNA. TRBV21-1 counts as a pseudogene. The CDR3 has 15 amino acids. CDR3 nucleotide sequence: TGTGCCAGCAGCCCACGGTGGGCAGTAAATGGAAAAACTGTTTTT. The encoded protein is CASSPRWAVNGKTVF.

The J gene is TRBJ1-4, the V gene TRBV5-5; D possibly corresponds to TRBD1 (5 bases). The CDR3 contains 15 residues. Looked up from germline, CDR1 is SGHKS and CDR2 is YYEKEE (reference sequence). Between the trimmed V and J ends, which lost 4 bases and 7 bases, there was a span of 17 bases. The DNA for the CDR3 is TGTGCCAGCAGCCGCCTCAGGGAGAAGAGTGAAAAACTGTTTTTT. Amino acid sequence: CASSRLREKSEKLFF.

In this sample, this clone turned up a few times. This chain joins TRBV5-1 and TRBJ2-4; 7 bases align to TRBD2. V lost 3 bases, J lost 1 base, and 4 bases stayed unmatched. Germline CDR1 reads SGHRS; CDR2 reads YFSETQ. The CDR3 contains 15 residues. As DNA, the CDR3 is TGCGCCAGCAGCTACGGGGGGACGGCCAAAAACATTCAGTACTTC. Translating it yields CASSYGGTAKNIQYF.

The chain has TRBV5-4 and TRBJ2-7; 10 nucleotides align to TRBD1. Trimming cost V 5 bases and J 6 bases; bases outside gene matches: 8. CDR3 length: 14 amino acids. Germline loops: CDR1 SGHNT, CDR2 YYREEE (reference sequence). The CDR3 here is CASRIRQGAGEQYF. The CDR3 nucleotides are TGTGCCAGCAGAATCCGACAGGGGGCGGGCGAGCAGTACTTC.

This clone is categorized as medium-sized (0.01 to 0.1%). The chain couples TRBV29-1 to TRBJ2-7; the match to TRBD1 covers 9 bases. The CDR3 runs to 15 residues. Germline values: CDR1 SQVTM, CDR2 ANQGSEA. With V trimmed by 6 bases and J by 4 bases, 13 bases remained unmatched. This chain's CDR3 is CSVAGTGIGLYEQYF. The CDR3 DNA reads TGCAGCGTAGCCGGGACAGGGATAGGACTTTACGAGCAGTACTTC.